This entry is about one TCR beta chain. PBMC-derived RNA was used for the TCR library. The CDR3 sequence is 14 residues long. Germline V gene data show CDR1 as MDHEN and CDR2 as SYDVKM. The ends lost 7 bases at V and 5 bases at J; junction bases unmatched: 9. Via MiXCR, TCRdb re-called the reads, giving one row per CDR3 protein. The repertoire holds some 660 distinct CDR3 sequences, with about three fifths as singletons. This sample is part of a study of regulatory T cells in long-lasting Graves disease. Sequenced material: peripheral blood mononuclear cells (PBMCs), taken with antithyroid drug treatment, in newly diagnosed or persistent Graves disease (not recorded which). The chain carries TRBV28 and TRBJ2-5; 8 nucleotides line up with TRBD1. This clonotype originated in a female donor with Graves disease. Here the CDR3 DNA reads TGTGCCAGCACCTCCCCCACAGGGGGGGAGACCCAGTACTTC. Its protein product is CASTSPTGGETQYF.